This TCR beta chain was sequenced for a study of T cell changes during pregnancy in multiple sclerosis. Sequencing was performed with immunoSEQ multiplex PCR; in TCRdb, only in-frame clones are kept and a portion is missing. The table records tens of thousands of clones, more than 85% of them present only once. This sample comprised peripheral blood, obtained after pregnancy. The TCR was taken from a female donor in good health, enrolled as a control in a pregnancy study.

CDR3 coding DNA: TGTGCCAGCAGTTGGGGGGGCTATGGCTACACCTTC. This encodes CASSWGGYGYTF. This chain links TRBV28 with TRBJ1-2; tentative D call: TRBD1 (5 bases). With 4 bases removed from V and 4 bases from J, the gap between germline ends came to 7 bases. Germline lookup yields CDR1 MDHEN and CDR2 SYDVKM. The CDR3 length is 12 residues.